This TCR beta chain was recorded in a study of OX40 agonist ivuxolimab in advanced cancers. Study summary: A mean age of 60 years, range about 20 to 85, was recorded, and 70% to 85% were male.

Repertoires were generated with immunoSEQ multiplex PCR, while TCRdb's copy carries only in-frame clones and drops some. The profile shows 20,000 or so clones, approximately 85% of them singletons. Germline values: CDR1 LGHNA, CDR2 YNFKEQ. V dropped 0 bases and J dropped 7 bases, with 7 bases sitting between them. This CDR3 is 13 amino acids long. A word on this clone: The antigen remains unidentified.

Regarding the study as a whole: Clones of CD4+ and CD8+ blood T cells grew by week 6 at doses of 0.1 to 3.0 mg/kg.

Cycle 7 day 1, cycle 4 day 1, and baseline were the timepoints at which blood was sampled. The sample in question was CD4+ or CD8+ T cells sorted from blood, obtained in a trial of the OX40 agonist ivuxolimab. This chain links TRBV4-2 with TRBJ1-5; unclear D gene. The receptor was isolated from an adult with an advanced solid tumor such as melanoma, head and neck, liver or kidney cancer. For the CDR3, the DNA is TGTGCCAGCAGCCAAGAGAGGACCCAGCCCCAGCATTTT. It codes for CASSQERTQPQHF.